This T cell receptor beta chain was captured by sequencing in a study of early stage breast cancer tumors. Overall study: Eight or nine ER+/PR+/HER2- tumors were invasive ductal; four were invasive lobular. Overall study findings and caveats: Chain pairing and CD4, CD8 or FOXP3 expression were not captured. Compared with adjacent normal breast, tumors showed 2 to 2.5-fold denser, more clonal T cells.

In germline, CDR1 is LNHDA, CDR2 SQIVND (reference sequence). V gave up 8 bases and J gave up 6 bases; unmatched junction bases: 5. This CDR3 contains 15 residues. Note on this clone: Its antigen is not known.

Blood replicates held 0.5 ug DNA, tumor or normal breast around 1.5 ug, two each. Here immunoSEQ multiplex PCR was the method, and the copy in TCRdb shows in-frame clones only, minus some. The sample has over 25,000 clones; approximately 75% are singletons. The chain links TRBV19 to TRBJ2-2; TRBD2 matches 14 bases. Sample: blood. The source is a person in their fifties with breast cancer. CDR3 DNA sequence: TGTGCCAGTCATAGGACTAGCGGGGGGTCCGGGGAGCTGTTTTTT. It yields the protein CASHRTSGGSGELFF.